This record looks at one T cell receptor (beta chain) sequence and its context. What it binds is unknown. The sample is drawn from a study of tumor and adjacent non-tumor tissue in lung cancer. At the level of the study: Stage I to III disease affected 10 men and about five women aged about 31 to 85.

This CDR3 comprises 14 residues. Per the germline V gene, CDR1 is SGHAT and CDR2 is FQNNGV. With V trimmed by 3 bases and J by 6 bases, 7 bases remained unmatched. Regarding the study as a whole: Tumor repertoires had a smaller top 100 clone share than normal lung. Tumor tissue had significantly higher TCR diversity than normal lung.

RNA was extracted from bulk tissue without any cell sorting. Newly diagnosed lung cancer patients had thoracic surgery in China, August–late 2014, without prior chemotherapy. The library came from three nested PCR rounds adapted from ARM-PCR protocols. TCRdb ran MiXCR on the multiplex PCR reads and lists one entry per CDR3 protein. The sample holds 100,000 to 150,000 distinct CDR3 sequences; around three fifths are singletons and the top ten take 9.5% to 15%. The chain recombines TRBV11-2 with TRBJ1-1, with 7 bases that match TRBD1. This receptor was identified in a young man with non-small cell lung cancer. The material sequenced was lung tumor tissue. CDR3 bases: TGTGCCAGCAGCTTGAGCACAGGGGACCCTGAAGCTTTCTTT. This sequence encodes CASSLSTGDPEAFF.